The rows below give T cell receptor beta chains drawn from one sample of a study of blood T cell repertoires in COVID-19. Sequenced by immunoSEQ multiplex PCR; TCRdb stores in-frame clones only, minus some. The data contain 150,000 to 200,000 clones, 65% to 90% of them seen just once; the ten biggest clones take up roughly 8%. Material: peripheral blood. Receptor source: a man in his 60s with acute or convalescent COVID-19. Both conserved end residues are part of each CDR3. D genes are given only for firm matches. The size of a clone is reported for some rows only, either as once, few or many, or as a class for expanded clones.

-,TRBV25-1,-,TRBJ1-1,TGTGCCAGCAGTGAAACGTACCCTAGGAGGGCTTTCTTT,CASSETYPRRAFF
-,TRBV5-1,-,TRBJ1-2,TGCGCCAGCAGCTTCCGGGACACGGGGGGCTACACCTTC,CASSFRDTGGYTF
-,TRBV18,once,TRBJ2-7,TGTGCCAGCTCGCCCCGCGGAGGACCTGGCGAGCAGTACTTC,CASSPRGGPGEQYF
TRBD1,TRBV24-1,-,TRBJ1-2,TGTGCCACCAGTGACCGCGGGACAGCCGTGGGCTACACCTTC,CATSDRGTAVGYTF
TRBD2,TRBV11-2,-,TRBJ2-7,TGTGCCAGCAGCCCTAGGACTAGCGGGGGTTCTCGGGAGCAGTACTTC,CASSPRTSGGSREQYF
TRBD1,TRBV18,-,TRBJ1-2,TGTGCCAGCTCACTTGACAGGGGGCTCGGCTATGGCTACACCTTC,CASSLDRGLGYGYTF
-,TRBV19,-,TRBJ1-1,TGTGCCAGTAGTACAACACCGATGAACACTGAAGCTTTCTTT,CASSTTPMNTEAFF
TRBD2,TRBV7-9,-,TRBJ2-5,TGTGCCAGCAGCCTAGCGGGAGGGAAGACCCAGTACTTC,CASSLAGGKTQYF
-,TRBV14,few,TRBJ1-5,TGTGCCAGGCGAGGTCAGCCCCAGCATTTT,CARRGQPQHF
TRBD2,TRBV29-1,-,TRBJ2-3,TGCAGCGTTGATTTCGCGGGAGTTTTAGATACGCAGTATTTT,CSVDFAGVLDTQYF
-,TRBV5-1,-,TRBJ2-7,TGCGCCAGCAGCATCGCGGACGAGCAGTACTTC,CASSIADEQYF
-,TRBV5-1,few,TRBJ1-1,TGCGCCAGCAGCTTGGTTGGGGCCTCCACTGAAGCTTTCTTT,CASSLVGASTEAFF
-,TRBV5-6,-,TRBJ2-1,TGTGCCAGCAGCTCGGGTCGGGGGAGCTCCTACAATGAGCAGTTCTTC,CASSSGRGSSYNEQFF
-,TRBV25-1,-,TRBJ1-1,TGTGCCAGCAGTGAATTAAGGGGTGAGGGGGACACTGAAGCTTTCTTT,CASSELRGEGDTEAFF
TRBD2,TRBV7-2,-,TRBJ2-3,TGTGCCAGCAGCCCAAAGGGGACTAGCGGCACAGATACGCAGTATTTT,CASSPKGTSGTDTQYF
TRBD1,TRBV3-1/TRBV3-2,-,TRBJ2-7,TGTGCCAGCAGCCAAGGGCAGGGGGCCGCTTACGAGCAGTACTTC,CASSQGQGAAYEQYF
TRBD1,TRBV18,once,TRBJ1-6,TGTGCCAGCTCACCCGTAGGACAGGGGAACAATTCACCCCTCCACTTT,CASSPVGQGNNSPLHF
-,TRBV7-9,-,TRBJ2-1,TGTGCCAGCAGCACCAGGGATCCCTACAATGAGCAGTTCTTC,CASSTRDPYNEQFF
-,TRBV14,-,TRBJ1-3,TGTGCCAGCAGCCTGGTGCAGGGCCATGGAAACACCATATATTTT,CASSLVQGHGNTIYF
-,TRBV9,-,TRBJ1-4,TGTGCCAGCAGCGTAGGAATCGAGGGCGCGAGTGAAAAACTGTTTTTT,CASSVGIEGASEKLFF
TRBD1,TRBV9,-,TRBJ2-2,TGTGCCAGCAGCACACATTGGGGACAGGTTCGAGGGGAGCTGTTTTTT,CASSTHWGQVRGELFF
TRBD2,TRBV5-1,-,TRBJ2-5,TGCGCCAGCAGCTCTGGGACTAGCGGACAGCGCTCCCCCTTGGAGTACCGAGAGACCCAGTACTTC,CASSSGTSGQRSPLEYRETQYF
-,TRBV28,-,TRBJ1-6,TGTGCCAGCAGTTTATGGGCGGGGTCCCTCCACTTT,CASSLWAGSLHF
-,TRBV2,-,TRBJ1-5,TGTGCCAGCACCGAGACACTGCCCGATCAGCCCCAGCATTTT,CASTETLPDQPQHF
-,TRBV2,-,TRBJ2-1,TGTGCCAGCAGTGAGCGGGAACCCTCCTACAATGAGCAGTTCTTC,CASSEREPSYNEQFF
-,TRBV6-5,-,TRBJ1-6,TGTGCCAGCAGGCGGATGAATTCACCCCTCCACTTT,CASRRMNSPLHF
TRBD1,TRBV19,-,TRBJ2-7,TGTGCCAGTAGTCGCACAGGACAGGGGGTGCGCTACGAGCAGTACTTC,CASSRTGQGVRYEQYF
TRBD1,TRBV2,once,TRBJ2-7,TGTGCCAGCAGCACAGCCCGACAGGGTTCGGCCTACGAGCAGTACTTC,CASSTARQGSAYEQYF
TRBD1,TRBV10-3,-,TRBJ2-1,TGTGCCATCAGTCCGGGACAGGGGAGCAATGAGCAGTTCTTC,CAISPGQGSNEQFF
TRBD1,TRBV24-1,once,TRBJ2-5,TGTGCCACCAGTGGAAGGGACAGGGAGACCCAGTACTTC,CATSGRDRETQYF
TRBD2,TRBV28,-,TRBJ2-1,TGTGCAAGCAGACCTAGCGGAAACAATGAGCAGTTCTTC,CASRPSGNNEQFF
-,TRBV9,-,TRBJ2-5,TGTGCCAGCAGCCCTGGACAGAATAAAGAGACCCAGTACTTC,CASSPGQNKETQYF
-,TRBV11-3,-,TRBJ2-5,TGTGCCAGCAGCTTAGACTCGGGAGCGGCCGAGACCCAGTACTTC,CASSLDSGAAETQYF
-,TRBV7-3,-,TRBJ2-7,TGTGCCAGCAGCTTAGGTGTGCAGCGGGTCCTCTCCTACGAGCAGTACTTC,CASSLGVQRVLSYEQYF
TRBD1,TRBV19,-,TRBJ1-5,TGTGCCAGTAGTATGGGACAGAACAATCAGCCCCAGCATTTT,CASSMGQNNQPQHF
-,TRBV18,-,TRBJ1-5,TGTGCCAGCTCCCCACGGGGGGTCCCCCTTCATAGCAATCAGCCCCAGCATTTT,CASSPRGVPLHSNQPQHF
TRBD1,TRBV4-1,few,TRBJ1-2,TGCGCCAGCAGCCAAGGACAGGGGGCCGTGCGTGGCTACACCTTC,CASSQGQGAVRGYTF
-,TRBV30,-,TRBJ2-1,TGTGCCTGGAGTGTATTTCGGGGATACAATGAGCAGTTCTTC,CAWSVFRGYNEQFF
-,TRBV5-1,once,TRBJ2-5,TGCGCCAGCACCAGAGCGCACCCCTGGGAGACCCAGTACTTC,CASTRAHPWETQYF
-,TRBV7-9,-,TRBJ1-3,TGTGCCAGCAGCCCTAGGGGCGGGAGCTCTGGAAACACCATATATTTT,CASSPRGGSSGNTIYF
-,TRBV28,-,TRBJ1-5,TGTGCCAGCAGCCCCGGAGGGGCCCGGAATCAGCCCCAGCATTTT,CASSPGGARNQPQHF
-,TRBV10-3,-,TRBJ1-5,TGTGCCATCAGTCCCACAGGGCGGCCCCAGCATTTT,CAISPTGRPQHF
-,TRBV28,-,TRBJ1-2,TGTGCCAGCATCTCGGCGGGGGGCGCTGGCTACACCTTC,CASISAGGAGYTF
-,TRBV5-5,-,TRBJ1-5,TGTGCCAGCAGCTTGGGGAGGAATCAGCCCCAGCATTTT,CASSLGRNQPQHF
TRBD1,TRBV18,-,TRBJ1-2,TGTGCCAGCTCACCGGAGGGACAGGGGGTCCCTTGGGGTGGCTACACCTTC,CASSPEGQGVPWGGYTF
-,TRBV19,-,TRBJ2-3,TGTGCCAGTAGTATAGCTAGCACAGATACGCAGTATTTT,CASSIASTDTQYF
-,TRBV19,few,TRBJ1-1,TGTGCCAGTAGTCCGGGTTTTTGGGGGGGGACTGAAGCTTTCTTT,CASSPGFWGGTEAFF
TRBD1,TRBV28,-,TRBJ1-2,TGTGCCAGCAGGGGACAGGGCTTCGGCTACACCTTC,CASRGQGFGYTF
TRBD2,TRBV30,-,TRBJ2-3,TGTGCAACCGGGCCTAGCGGGAGGAAGACAGATACGCAGTATTTT,CATGPSGRKTDTQYF
TRBD1,TRBV29-1,-,TRBJ2-7,TGCAGCGTGGGGACAGTCCCCTACGAGCAGTACTTC,CSVGTVPYEQYF
TRBD1,TRBV5-1,-,TRBJ2-2,TGCGCCAGCAGCCTCGGGACAGGACTCTCCACCGGGGAGCTGTTTTTT,CASSLGTGLSTGELFF
TRBD1,TRBV28,-,TRBJ1-6,TGTGCCAGCAGTCCTTCAGGGGGCAGGAGCGGCAATTCACCCCTCCACTTT,CASSPSGGRSGNSPLHF
TRBD1,TRBV25-1,once,TRBJ2-2,TGTGCCTCGAGGGGGCGCCCAGACGGGGAGCTGTTTTTT,CASRGRPDGELFF
TRBD2,TRBV5-1,-,TRBJ2-1,TGCGCCAGCAGCTTGCTTGGCGGGAGTAATGAGCAGTTCTTC,CASSLLGGSNEQFF